This T cell receptor (beta chain) was recovered during a study of PD-L1 blockade in urothelial cancer. Study-level information: Between 0 and 3 chemotherapy regimens preceded treatment for each patient.

The V end lost 2 bases, the J end lost 7 bases, and 15 bases lay between the germline ends. In germline, CDR1 is SEHNR, CDR2 FQNEAQ (reference sequence). The CDR3 runs to 15 residues. This table comes from immunoSEQ multiplex PCR, and its TCRdb copy is limited to in-frame clones, with some not included. This table holds about 45,000 clones, about 91% found once. This clonotype originated in an elderly man with urothelial cancer. Source: PBMCs, taken around atezolizumab (anti-PD-L1) treatment. The chain uses TRBV7-9 and TRBJ2-1; D perhaps matches TRBD2 (6 bases). CDR3 nucleotides: TGTGCCAGCAGCTTAAGAGCGCAAGGAGGGAATGAGCAGTTCTTC. Its translation: CASSLRAQGGNEQFF.